This T cell receptor beta chain was sequenced for a study of shared clonotypes between healthy human individuals. Germline-derived CDR1 and CDR2 are SGDLS and YYNGEE. V was shortened by 1 base and J by 3 bases, with 11 bases between the two germline ends. The CDR3 contains 14 residues. Whole-study results and caveats: Naive CD4 clonotype sharing across several donors was around 5%.

Of note for this clone: Its antigen is undetermined.

Participating donors were healthy, HIV-negative adults free of recent acute infections or vaccinations. Both subsets, CD45RA+ naive and CD45RA-negative memory, were split from the CD4+ cells. Clones were read by immunoSEQ multiplex PCR, and TCRdb kept only the in-frame ones, dropping some. The profile shows under 600,000 clones, about 96% of them singletons. This sequence joins TRBV9 and TRBJ2-7, with D uncertain. The sequenced sample consisted of naive CD4+ T cells sorted from blood. Subset specified: CD45RA+ positively selected. The receptor's source is a woman in her twenties or thirties in good health. The CDR3 here is CASSVSDKYYEQYF. The CDR3 bases are TGTGCCAGCAGCGTAAGTGACAAGTACTACGAGCAGTACTTC.